This T cell receptor beta chain was found in a study of OX40 agonist ivuxolimab in advanced cancers. Whole-study context: One hepatocellular carcinoma and a couple of cutaneous melanoma patients partially responded. Study results and limitations: Some of the lowest clonal expansion was seen in partial responders at 0.1-3.0 mg/kg. Expanded peripheral T-cell antigen specificity went undetermined.

Profiled with immunoSEQ multiplex PCR; TCRdb holds only in-frame clones, not every one. The sample has 40,000 to 50,000 clones, around nine tenths seen once. The CDR3 loop spans 16 amino acids. From germline, CDR1 is SEHNR and CDR2 FQNEAQ (reference sequence). Between the trimmed V and J ends, which lost 2 bases and 5 bases, there was a span of 17 bases. With respect to this clone: The antigen is not known.

If patients had autoimmune disease history or systemic immunosuppression, they were excluded. The chain employs TRBV7-9 and TRBJ2-3, with D possibly called TRBD1 or TRBD2 (5 bases each). This receptor was taken from an adult with an advanced solid tumor such as melanoma, head and neck, liver or kidney cancer. This material consisted of CD4+ or CD8+ T cells sorted from blood, taken in a trial of the OX40 agonist ivuxolimab. CDR3 nucleotides: TGTGCCAGCAGCTTAAGGTCGGGGCCTCTTGAAGATACGCAGTATTTT. Its translation: CASSLRSGPLEDTQYF.